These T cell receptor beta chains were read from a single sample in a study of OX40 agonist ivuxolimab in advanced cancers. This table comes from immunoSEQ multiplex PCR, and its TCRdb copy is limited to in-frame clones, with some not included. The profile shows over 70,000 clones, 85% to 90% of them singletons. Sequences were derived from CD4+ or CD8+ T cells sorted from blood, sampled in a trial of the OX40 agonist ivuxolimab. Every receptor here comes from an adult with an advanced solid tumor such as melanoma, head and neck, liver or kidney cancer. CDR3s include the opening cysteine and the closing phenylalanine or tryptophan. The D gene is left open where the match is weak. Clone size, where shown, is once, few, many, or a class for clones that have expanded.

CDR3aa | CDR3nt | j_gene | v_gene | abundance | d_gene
CASSQDEGTDTQYF | TGTGCCAGCAGCCAAGATGAGGGAACAGATACGCAGTATTTT | TRBJ2-3 | TRBV4-2 | - | -
CASSPGYRAGSGNTIYF | TGCGCCAGCAGCCCCGGCTACAGGGCCGGGTCTGGAAACACCATATATTTT | TRBJ1-3 | TRBV5-1 | - | -
CSVEVQGLSGPSLGTDTQYF | TGCAGCGTTGAAGTGCAGGGGCTATCCGGACCCTCATTAGGGACAGATACGCAGTATTTT | TRBJ2-3 | TRBV29-1 | - | -
CASSLRRLAGGTNTGELFF | TGTGCCAGCAGCTTAAGAAGACTAGCGGGAGGAACGAACACCGGGGAGCTGTTTTTT | TRBJ2-2 | TRBV7-6 | - | TRBD2
CASSQIRGPVRSEQFF | TGTGCCAGCAGCCAGATAAGGGGGCCGGTCCGGAGTGAGCAGTTCTTC | TRBJ2-1 | TRBV13 | - | TRBD1
CASRVVDSPSYEQYF | TGTGCCAGCAGGGTAGTCGATTCCCCCTCCTACGAGCAGTACTTC | TRBJ2-7 | TRBV28 | - | -
CATRRREDNQPQHF | TGTGCCACCAGGCGCAGGGAAGACAATCAGCCCCAGCATTTT | TRBJ1-5 | TRBV15 | - | -
CASSLEGLTDTQYF | TGTGCCAGCAGCTTAGAAGGCTTGACAGATACGCAGTATTTT | TRBJ2-3 | TRBV7-9 | - | -
CASSRDRGQGEAFF | TGTGCCAGCAGTCGGGACAGGGGGCAGGGAGAAGCTTTCTTT | TRBJ1-1 | TRBV7-2 | - | TRBD1
CARSRQAGVAKDAGELFF | TGTGCCAGATCTCGACAAGCGGGAGTGGCCAAGGACGCCGGGGAGCTGTTTTTT | TRBJ2-2 | TRBV25-1 | once | TRBD2
CASSQDRSSGVETQYF | TGCGCCAGCAGCCAAGATAGGTCTAGCGGGGTAGAGACCCAGTACTTC | TRBJ2-5 | TRBV4-1 | - | TRBD2
CASSLGEGTPNGYF | TGCGCCAGCAGCTTGGGCGAGGGGACACCTAACGGCTACTTT | TRBJ1-1 | TRBV5-1 | - | -
CASRPGGPGTGELFF | TGTGCCAGCAGACCGGGGGGGCCGGGCACCGGGGAGCTGTTTTTT | TRBJ2-2 | TRBV11-3 | - | TRBD2
CASSLVVSTDTGELFF | TGTGCCAGCAGCTTAGTGGTGAGTACGGACACCGGGGAGCTGTTTTTT | TRBJ2-2 | TRBV7-2 | - | -
CASKGQGATGELFF | TGTGCCAGTAAGGGTCAGGGGGCAACCGGGGAGCTGTTTTTT | TRBJ2-2 | TRBV19 | - | TRBD1
CASREAGLSTDTQYF | TGTGCCAGCAGAGAAGCGGGGCTTAGCACAGATACGCAGTATTTT | TRBJ2-3 | TRBV6-1 | - | TRBD2
CASSPQGDVADTQYF | TGCGCCAGCAGCCCCCAGGGGGATGTGGCAGATACGCAGTATTTT | TRBJ2-3 | TRBV5-1 | - | TRBD1
CASSQVPGSPFSGNTIYF | TGCGCCAGCAGCCAAGTTCCGGGGTCTCCCTTCTCTGGAAACACCATATATTTT | TRBJ1-3 | TRBV4-1 | - | -
CASSVGALSTDTQYF | TGTGCCAGCAGTGTAGGCGCCCTGAGCACAGATACGCAGTATTTT | TRBJ2-3 | TRBV6-4 | - | -
CASSQYRDPGTGELFF | TGTGCCAGCAGCCAATACCGGGACCCAGGAACCGGGGAGCTGTTTTTT | TRBJ2-2 | TRBV4-2 | few | -
CASSPETGRNYGYTF | TGTGCCAGCAGCCCTGAGACAGGGAGGAACTATGGCTACACCTTC | TRBJ1-2 | TRBV5-6 | - | TRBD1
CASRSAGGDYNEQFF | TGTGCCAGCAGATCGGCGGGAGGGGACTACAATGAGCAGTTCTTC | TRBJ2-1 | TRBV6-5 | - | TRBD2
CASSEWRQEVYTF | TGTGCCAGCAGTGAATGGAGGCAGGAAGTCTACACCTTC | TRBJ1-2 | TRBV2 | once | -
CASCSGGSNQPQHF | TGTGCCAGCTGCTCCGGCGGGAGCAATCAGCCCCAGCATTTT | TRBJ1-5 | TRBV28 | - | -
CASSSGQNQETQYF | TGCGCCAGCAGCTCGGGACAGAACCAAGAGACCCAGTACTTC | TRBJ2-5 | TRBV5-1 | once | TRBD1
CASSLEVSGAADTQYF | TGTGCCAGCAGCTTGGAGGTTAGCGGGGCCGCAGATACGCAGTATTTT | TRBJ2-3 | TRBV5-4 | - | TRBD2
CATWATEFGYTF | TGCGCCACCTGGGCGACGGAATTTGGCTACACCTTC | TRBJ1-2 | TRBV10-1 | - | -
CASSSALRPTDTQYF | TGTGCCAGCAGCTCGGCTCTTCGACCCACAGATACGCAGTATTTT | TRBJ2-3 | TRBV5-5 | - | -
CASSFLALQGGKDEQFF | TGTGCCAGCAGTTTCCTGGCCTTGCAGGGAGGAAAAGATGAGCAGTTCTTC | TRBJ2-1 | TRBV27 | - | -
CASSPDGGRKRTEAFF | TGTGCCAGCAGCCCCGATGGGGGGCGAAAACGCACTGAAGCTTTCTTT | TRBJ1-1 | TRBV5-4 | - | -
CASSEVPFYTEAFF | TGTGCCAGCAGTGAGGTCCCATTCTACACTGAAGCTTTCTTT | TRBJ1-1 | TRBV6-1 | - | -
CASSKEPGLSYEQYF | TGTGCCAGCAGCAAAGAGCCGGGACTGTCCTACGAGCAGTACTTC | TRBJ2-7 | TRBV21-1 | - | -
CASSRGTSGRASSYEQYF | TGTGCCAGCAGCCGCGGGACTAGCGGGAGGGCCAGTTCCTACGAGCAGTACTTC | TRBJ2-7 | TRBV5-6 | - | TRBD2
CASSNQVNTEAFF | TGTGCCAGCAGCAATCAAGTGAACACTGAAGCTTTCTTT | TRBJ1-1 | TRBV6-5 | - | -
CASFSRLAGAADTQYF | TGTGCCAGCTTCTCTAGACTAGCGGGAGCCGCAGATACGCAGTATTTT | TRBJ2-3 | TRBV5-4 | once | TRBD2
CATSRAQYMNTQYF | TGTGCCACCAGCAGAGCCCAGTATATGAATACGCAGTATTTT | TRBJ2-3 | TRBV15 | - | -
CARRMQGAETQYF | TGTGCCAGGAGGATGCAGGGGGCAGAGACCCAGTACTTC | TRBJ2-5 | TRBV2 | - | TRBD1
CSVEGPRRGYQETQYF | TGCAGCGTGGAAGGACCTCGCCGTGGGTACCAAGAGACCCAGTACTTC | TRBJ2-5 | TRBV29-1 | - | -
CAWTGAAANEKLFF | TGTGCCTGGACTGGGGCTGCGGCTAATGAAAAACTGTTTTTT | TRBJ1-4 | TRBV30 | - | -
CASSPDSFRARGNTIYF | TGTGCCAGCTCACCAGACTCCTTCCGGGCCAGGGGAAACACCATATATTTT | TRBJ1-3 | TRBV18 | once | -
CASSYRGLNNEQFF | TGTGCCAGCAGCTACAGGGGTTTAAACAATGAGCAGTTCTTC | TRBJ2-1 | TRBV7-2 | - | TRBD1
CASSLRWRGNIQYF | TGTGCCAGCAGCTTGAGATGGAGGGGGAACATTCAGTACTTC | TRBJ2-4 | TRBV5-6 | - | -
CASSLAGGNNEQFF | TGTGCCAGCAGCTTAGCGGGGGGAAACAATGAGCAGTTCTTC | TRBJ2-1 | TRBV7-9 | few | -
CATGQGVYNEQFF | TGTGCCACCGGACAGGGGGTCTACAATGAGCAGTTCTTC | TRBJ2-1 | TRBV28 | - | TRBD1
CASSLAGARGETQYF | TGCGCCAGCAGCTTGGCCGGGGCGAGGGGAGAGACCCAGTACTTC | TRBJ2-5 | TRBV5-1 | - | -
CASSDHTLETQYF | TGTGCCAGCAGTGATCACACCCTAGAGACCCAGTACTTC | TRBJ2-5 | TRBV25-1 | - | -
CASSHDPRQIQETQYF | TGCGCCAGCAGCCACGACCCTAGACAGATCCAAGAGACCCAGTACTTC | TRBJ2-5 | TRBV5-1 | once | -
CASSLLAGGNNEQFF | TGCGCCAGCAGCTTACTTGCGGGAGGGAACAATGAGCAGTTCTTC | TRBJ2-1 | TRBV5-1 | - | TRBD2
CASSLAGTATLRGEKLFF | TGTGCCAGCAGCTTAGCTGGGACAGCTACACTCCGGGGTGAAAAACTGTTTTTT | TRBJ1-4 | TRBV7-2 | - | TRBD1
CASNTLGGQNEKLFF | TGTGCCAGCAACACACTAGGGGGTCAGAATGAAAAACTGTTTTTT | TRBJ1-4 | TRBV9 | - | -
CASSTPPRVFTDTQYF | TGCGCCAGCAGCACCCCGCCGCGCGTTTTCACAGATACGCAGTATTTT | TRBJ2-3 | TRBV4-1 | - | -
CASSLVGGSTDTQYF | TGTGCCAGCAGCCTGGTGGGGGGGAGCACAGATACGCAGTATTTT | TRBJ2-3 | TRBV7-8 | - | TRBD2
CASSVTRGADTQYF | TGTGCCAGCAGCGTCACTAGGGGGGCGGATACGCAGTATTTT | TRBJ2-3 | TRBV6-4 | - | -
CASSLVAAGNTGELFF | TGTGCCAGCAGCTTAGTAGCCGCAGGGAACACCGGGGAGCTGTTTTTT | TRBJ2-2 | TRBV13 | - | -
CATSRARTGTYNEQFF | TGTGCCACCAGCAGAGCGAGGACAGGAACATACAATGAGCAGTTCTTC | TRBJ2-1 | TRBV15 | - | TRBD1
CATSVGTSGHTDTQYF | TGTGCCACCAGCGTCGGGACTAGCGGGCACACAGATACGCAGTATTTT | TRBJ2-3 | TRBV15 | - | TRBD2
CASSQGPAGNTIYF | TGCGCCAGCAGCCAAGGTCCCGCTGGAAACACCATATATTTT | TRBJ1-3 | TRBV4-1 | few | -
CASSLWGTNTGELFF | TGTGCCAGCAGCTTATGGGGGACGAACACCGGGGAGCTGTTTTTT | TRBJ2-2 | TRBV7-8 | - | -
CAISGASEDTQYF | TGTGCCATCAGTGGGGCTAGTGAGGATACGCAGTATTTT | TRBJ2-3 | TRBV10-3 | - | -